These 13 T cell receptor beta chains originate from one sample sequenced in a study of OX40 agonist ivuxolimab in advanced cancers. The method behind the library was the immunoSEQ multiplex PCR assay. The immuneACCESS repertoire file appears here via TCRdb, limited to in-frame rearrangements. These files lack a portion of the clones; in checked studies, under half of the deficit traces to unresolved V genes, and the cause of the others is not known. This sample lists 40,000 to 65,000 clones; around 82% were detected once. About 4.5% of the sample lies in the top ten. The source was CD4+ or CD8+ T cells sorted from blood, collected in a trial of the OX40 agonist ivuxolimab. All receptors come from an adult with an advanced solid tumor such as melanoma, head and neck, liver or kidney cancer.

The chain recombines TRBV5-4 with TRBJ1-1; no clear D. CDR3 length: 16 residues. Trimming left V 0 bases short and J 0 bases short, with 12 bases between. Germline V gene sequence: CDR1 SGHNT, CDR2 YYREEE (reference sequence). This CDR3 is CASSLAIGGMNTEAFF. DNA of the CDR3: TGTGCCAGCAGCTTGGCCATCGGAGGCATGAACACTGAAGCTTTCTTT.

The chain joins TRBV7-8 to TRBJ2-1; D is unclear. Germline CDR1 and CDR2: SGHVS and FQNEAQ. With 2 bases removed from V and 5 bases from J, the gap between germline ends came to 19 bases. CDR3 length equals 17 residues. The CDR3 loop reads CASSLRAVSYGDNEQFF. The CDR3 DNA is TGTGCCAGCAGCTTAAGGGCGGTGTCTTATGGGGACAATGAGCAGTTCTTC.

This sequence joins TRBV7-9 and TRBJ2-5; TRBD2 agrees at 7 bases. The germline V gene encodes CDR1 SEHNR and CDR2 FQNEAQ (reference sequence). The CDR3 is 18 amino acids. V shed 5 bases, J shed 11 bases, and the junction held 26 bases outside the gene matches. CDR3 loop: CASSPRAAGWRTSEVQYF. The CDR3 DNA reads TGTGCCAGCAGCCCAAGGGCCGCAGGTTGGAGAACTAGCGAGGTGCAGTACTTC.

The genes are TRBV7-9 and TRBJ2-1; D gene unclear. The length of the CDR3 is 15 residues. The V gene lost 2 bases and the J gene lost 0 bases, with 8 bases spanning the gap. Germline CDR1 is SEHNR and CDR2 is FQNEAQ (reference sequence). CDR3 amino acids: CASSLNVGSYNEQFF. Written as DNA, the CDR3 is TGTGCCAGCAGCTTAAACGTAGGCTCCTACAATGAGCAGTTCTTC.

The chain links TRBV11-3 to TRBJ2-1, with 9 bases identical to TRBD1. Germline values: CDR1 SGHNT, CDR2 YENEEA. V shed 1 base, J shed 7 bases, and the junction held 5 bases outside the gene matches. The CDR3 is 15 amino acids. The CDR3 reads CASSLGTGVLNEQFF. In DNA, the CDR3 is TGTGCCAGCAGCTTAGGGACAGGGGTCTTAAATGAGCAGTTCTTC.

The rearrangement links TRBV7-3 to TRBJ2-5, with 10 bases fitting TRBD2. This CDR3 spans 16 amino acids. CDR1 is SGHTA, CDR2 FQGTGA, per germline. J gave up 5 bases and V 2 bases, and 8 bases lay outside the gene matches. The CDR3 here is CASSLDLAGAGETQYF. The DNA for the CDR3 is TGTGCCAGCAGCTTAGACCTAGCGGGAGCCGGGGAGACCCAGTACTTC.

The chain recombines TRBV2 with TRBJ2-1; D uncertain. Trimming removed 7 bases from V and 7 bases from J, with 8 bases in between. There are 11 residues in the CDR3. Looked up from germline, CDR1 is SNHLY and CDR2 is FYNNEI. CDR3 amino acids: CASMLGNEQFF. CDR3 nucleotides: TGTGCCAGCATGCTCGGGAATGAGCAGTTCTTC.

This clone was found once. V usage is TRBV2 and J usage is TRBJ2-6, with 9 bases that match TRBD1. Germline V CDR1 and CDR2: SNHLY, FYNNEI. The CDR3 sequence is 20 residues long. J gave up 0 bases and V 5 bases, and 14 bases lay outside the gene matches. CDR3 bases: TGTGCCAGCAGTAAGCATGGGGGACAGGGAACCTCCTCTGGGGCCAACGTCCTGACTTTC. Translating gives CASSKHGGQGTSSGANVLTF.

V gene TRBV7-2 combines with J gene TRBJ1-3; D unclear. Germline assignment: CDR1 SGHTA and CDR2 FQGNSA. The germline V and J ends were trimmed by 1 base and 1 base, with 8 bases remaining between them. This CDR3 is built from 15 residues. The CDR3 DNA is TGTGCCAGCAGCTTAGTTGTTTGGTCTGGAAACACCATATATTTT. Translating gives CASSLVVWSGNTIYF.

The rearrangement uses TRBV19 and TRBJ1-1; TRBD1 matches at 8 bases. V shed 5 bases and J 6 bases; nucleotides not matched to a gene: 8. The V gene's germline CDR1 is LNHDA and CDR2 SQIVND (reference sequence). The CDR3 length is 14 residues. The CDR3 region is CASSSTGGSSEAFF. Here the CDR3 DNA reads TGTGCCAGTAGTTCTACAGGGGGTTCTTCTGAAGCTTTCTTT.

The chain couples TRBV5-6 to TRBJ1-3, with 9 bases identical to TRBD1. The CDR3 consists of 15 residues. V dropped 4 bases and J dropped 5; count of bases not matched to a gene: 7. Germline CDR1 is SGHDT and CDR2 is YYEEEE. Here the CDR3 DNA reads TGTGCCAGCAGCCCCTCGACAGGGGGAAGAAACACCATATATTTT. As protein: CASSPSTGGRNTIYF.

The rearrangement joins TRBV27 to TRBJ2-7; 10 nucleotides agree with TRBD2. Per germline, CDR1 MNHEY and CDR2 SMNVEV (reference sequence). Trimming cost V 5 bases and J 2 bases; bases outside gene matches: 9. The CDR3 has 16 amino acids. The CDR3 DNA is TGTGCCAGCAGTCCCTATCTAGCGGGGGTCCCCTACGAGCAGTACTTC. Protein product: CASSPYLAGVPYEQYF.

V and J are TRBV19 and TRBJ1-5; D uncertain. The CDR3 extends over 15 amino acids. Trimming took off 3 bases at V and 2 bases at J, with 11 bases between the two ends. Germline V gene lookup returns CDR1 LNHDA and CDR2 SQIVND (reference sequence). The CDR3 DNA sequence: TGTGCCAGTAGTATTTCCGAGATCGGCAATCAGCCCCAGCATTTT. Translated: CASSISEIGNQPQHF.